This TCR beta chain is from a study of cytomegalovirus exposure and HLA in healthy donors. The length of the CDR3 is 15 residues. Trimming took off 8 bases at V and 3 bases at J, with 19 bases between the two ends. Per the germline V gene, CDR1 is LNHDA and CDR2 is SQIVND (reference sequence). With regard to this clone: What it recognizes is unknown.

Findings of the study overall: Rare TCR sequences dominated, though some public TCRs recurred in many donors. Earlier results showed most TCR beta V segments being productive about 87% or about 30% of the time. Within a later analysis, the majority of CMV-associated TCR beta chains appeared HLA-restricted.

Likely unrecorded immune exposures existed in these nominally healthy donors. The PCR was carried out with 60 Vbeta primers and 13 Jbeta primers. TCRdb keeps only in-frame clones here, not all; method: immunoSEQ multiplex PCR. The sample has over 150,000 clones; more than 65% are singletons. The V call is TRBV19, the J call TRBJ1-2; maybe TRBD1 (5 bases). The source is a woman in her forties or fifties in good health and CMV-seronegative. The sequenced sample was PBMCs. CDR3 residues: CASLIPGKGYYGYTF. CDR3 DNA: TGTGCCAGTTTGATCCCAGGGAAAGGATACTATGGCTACACCTTC.